Here is one T cell receptor (beta chain) with its context. Its antigen is still unknown. After constant-region reverse-primer amplification, full-length variable regions underwent semi-nested PCR with Nested Universal Primer A. One entry per CDR3 protein results from TCRdb running MiXCR on the 5' RACE reads. The data hold about 53,000 distinct CDR3 sequences, with approximately 25% observed a single time. General study results and limits: Tumor-infiltrating Treg TCR alpha and beta sequences overlapped most with tumor naive CD4+ T cells, then blood naive. The TCR gene usage of tumor memory CD4+ T cells clustered together with blood and lymph node memory CD4+ cells and with lymph node naive CD4+ cells.

Germline CDR1 is SGHVS and CDR2 is FQNEAQ. V dropped 5 bases and J dropped 1; count of bases not matched to a gene: 8. The CDR3 has 16 residues. Naive CD4+ cells had CD25+ Tregs removed. This TCR was sampled from a female donor with breast cancer. Sequencing used tumor-infiltrating naive CD4+ T cells sorted from the breast tumor. As to subset: naive CD4+ T cells, CD4+CD45RA+CD25-. The V gene is TRBV7-8, the J gene TRBJ1-5; TRBD1 aligns across 7 bases. Here the CDR3 DNA reads TGTGCCAGCAGCCGTGACAGGGCCTTAAGCAATCAGCCCCAGCATTTT. Translating gives CASSRDRALSNQPQHF.